The rows below give T cell receptor beta chains drawn from one sample of a study of cytomegalovirus exposure and HLA in healthy donors. Some clones are missing from TCRdb's copy, which holds only in-frame ones; the method was immunoSEQ multiplex PCR. The sample shows about 76,000 clones, 78% of them seen only once. Sequencing used PBMCs. The receptors derive from a woman aged 40 to 50 in good health and CMV-seropositive. Each CDR3 is given with its conserved first and last residue.

V	J	length	CDR3
TRBV19	TRBJ1-2	16	CASSISGTGGNYGYTF
TRBV12-1	TRBJ1-6	14	CASSQRDRVSPFHF
TRBV10-3	TRBJ1-2	14	CAIGDTGNEYGYTF
TRBV20-1	TRBJ1-2	11	CSARYRAGYTF
TRBV6-5	TRBJ2-7	15	CASSYEGQASYEQYF
TRBV4-2	TRBJ2-3	13	CASSQGRGDTQYF
TRBV4-1	TRBJ2-5	14	CASSQSGVGETQYF
TRBV27	TRBJ2-2	16	CASQPDYFGLAGELFF
TRBV30	TRBJ2-3	14	CAWNRGLGTDTQYF
TRBV6-1	TRBJ2-7	15	CASSEEETGGHEQYF
TRBV5-1	TRBJ1-1	14	CASSLDPGNTEAFF
TRBV6-1	TRBJ1-4	14	CASIRQEMWEKLFF
TRBV11-2	TRBJ2-1	11	CASSQYNEQFF
TRBV7-7	TRBJ1-1	16	CASSSPRTGPNTEAFF
TRBV9	TRBJ2-7	15	CAGSVDPGGGYEQYF
TRBV28	TRBJ2-7	16	CASSSSGTSASYEQYF
TRBV19	TRBJ1-1	17	CASSIRRGRGLNTEAFF
TRBV28	TRBJ2-1	14	CASSYRGSYNEQFF
TRBV5-1	TRBJ2-7	14	CASSLSGIGYEQYF
TRBV4-1	TRBJ2-6	19	CASSQDFLADSSGANVLTF
TRBV10-3	TRBJ2-7	14	CAISYGQGAYEQYF
TRBV11-2	TRBJ2-5	14	CASSLKDYYETQYF
TRBV10-3	TRBJ1-1	15	CAISGIAGGNTEAFF
TRBV6-5	TRBJ1-2	13	CASSPDMNYGYTF
TRBV2	TRBJ1-2	13	CASDQSGRGGYTF
TRBV5-6	TRBJ2-2	15	CASSSGLARTGELFF
TRBV11-2	TRBJ2-5	13	CASSRGGASTQYF
TRBV6-1	TRBJ1-1	13	CASSTLGNTEAFF
TRBV6-5	TRBJ2-5	11	CASSDWGDGDF
TRBV28	TRBJ1-2	12	CANRGQNYGYTF
TRBV6-5	TRBJ2-7	15	CASSFTGTGDYEQYF
TRBV29-1	TRBJ2-5	13	CSVVGVFQETQYF
TRBV19	TRBJ1-5	17	CASNLRGGDRGNQPQHF
TRBV6-5	TRBJ2-7	15	CASSSPGQSSYEQYF
TRBV7-2	TRBJ2-3	14	CASSSRLSTDTQYF
TRBV28	TRBJ1-1	14	CASSAPGYLAEAFF